This T cell receptor beta chain was sequenced in a study of OX40 agonist ivuxolimab in advanced cancers. On this clone: Its antigen is still unknown.

Broader study findings: In the 0.1 to 3.0 mg/kg range, CD4+ and CD8+ blood T cells had expanded clonally by week 6. Patients who responded partially at 0.1-3.0 mg/kg showed clonal expansion ranking among the lowest. CD8+ T cells showed, on average, more clonal expansion than CD4+ cells.

TCRdb's table, derived via immunoSEQ multiplex PCR, lists solely in-frame clones and lacks some. Of 82,000 or so clones listed, approximately 85% are singletons. Trimming removed 2 bases from V and 5 bases from J; junction bases left unmatched: 6. Germline CDR1 and CDR2: MDHEN and SYDVKM. This CDR3 has 15 residues. Source: CD4+ or CD8+ T cells sorted from blood, taken in a trial of the OX40 agonist ivuxolimab. This rearrangement joins TRBV28 to TRBJ2-3; 8 bases align to TRBD1. This clonotype originated in an adult with an advanced solid tumor such as melanoma, head and neck, liver or kidney cancer. The CDR3 coding sequence is TGTGCCAGCAGTTTAGGTGGGACAGGTGGAGATACGCAGTATTTT. This encodes CASSLGGTGGDTQYF.